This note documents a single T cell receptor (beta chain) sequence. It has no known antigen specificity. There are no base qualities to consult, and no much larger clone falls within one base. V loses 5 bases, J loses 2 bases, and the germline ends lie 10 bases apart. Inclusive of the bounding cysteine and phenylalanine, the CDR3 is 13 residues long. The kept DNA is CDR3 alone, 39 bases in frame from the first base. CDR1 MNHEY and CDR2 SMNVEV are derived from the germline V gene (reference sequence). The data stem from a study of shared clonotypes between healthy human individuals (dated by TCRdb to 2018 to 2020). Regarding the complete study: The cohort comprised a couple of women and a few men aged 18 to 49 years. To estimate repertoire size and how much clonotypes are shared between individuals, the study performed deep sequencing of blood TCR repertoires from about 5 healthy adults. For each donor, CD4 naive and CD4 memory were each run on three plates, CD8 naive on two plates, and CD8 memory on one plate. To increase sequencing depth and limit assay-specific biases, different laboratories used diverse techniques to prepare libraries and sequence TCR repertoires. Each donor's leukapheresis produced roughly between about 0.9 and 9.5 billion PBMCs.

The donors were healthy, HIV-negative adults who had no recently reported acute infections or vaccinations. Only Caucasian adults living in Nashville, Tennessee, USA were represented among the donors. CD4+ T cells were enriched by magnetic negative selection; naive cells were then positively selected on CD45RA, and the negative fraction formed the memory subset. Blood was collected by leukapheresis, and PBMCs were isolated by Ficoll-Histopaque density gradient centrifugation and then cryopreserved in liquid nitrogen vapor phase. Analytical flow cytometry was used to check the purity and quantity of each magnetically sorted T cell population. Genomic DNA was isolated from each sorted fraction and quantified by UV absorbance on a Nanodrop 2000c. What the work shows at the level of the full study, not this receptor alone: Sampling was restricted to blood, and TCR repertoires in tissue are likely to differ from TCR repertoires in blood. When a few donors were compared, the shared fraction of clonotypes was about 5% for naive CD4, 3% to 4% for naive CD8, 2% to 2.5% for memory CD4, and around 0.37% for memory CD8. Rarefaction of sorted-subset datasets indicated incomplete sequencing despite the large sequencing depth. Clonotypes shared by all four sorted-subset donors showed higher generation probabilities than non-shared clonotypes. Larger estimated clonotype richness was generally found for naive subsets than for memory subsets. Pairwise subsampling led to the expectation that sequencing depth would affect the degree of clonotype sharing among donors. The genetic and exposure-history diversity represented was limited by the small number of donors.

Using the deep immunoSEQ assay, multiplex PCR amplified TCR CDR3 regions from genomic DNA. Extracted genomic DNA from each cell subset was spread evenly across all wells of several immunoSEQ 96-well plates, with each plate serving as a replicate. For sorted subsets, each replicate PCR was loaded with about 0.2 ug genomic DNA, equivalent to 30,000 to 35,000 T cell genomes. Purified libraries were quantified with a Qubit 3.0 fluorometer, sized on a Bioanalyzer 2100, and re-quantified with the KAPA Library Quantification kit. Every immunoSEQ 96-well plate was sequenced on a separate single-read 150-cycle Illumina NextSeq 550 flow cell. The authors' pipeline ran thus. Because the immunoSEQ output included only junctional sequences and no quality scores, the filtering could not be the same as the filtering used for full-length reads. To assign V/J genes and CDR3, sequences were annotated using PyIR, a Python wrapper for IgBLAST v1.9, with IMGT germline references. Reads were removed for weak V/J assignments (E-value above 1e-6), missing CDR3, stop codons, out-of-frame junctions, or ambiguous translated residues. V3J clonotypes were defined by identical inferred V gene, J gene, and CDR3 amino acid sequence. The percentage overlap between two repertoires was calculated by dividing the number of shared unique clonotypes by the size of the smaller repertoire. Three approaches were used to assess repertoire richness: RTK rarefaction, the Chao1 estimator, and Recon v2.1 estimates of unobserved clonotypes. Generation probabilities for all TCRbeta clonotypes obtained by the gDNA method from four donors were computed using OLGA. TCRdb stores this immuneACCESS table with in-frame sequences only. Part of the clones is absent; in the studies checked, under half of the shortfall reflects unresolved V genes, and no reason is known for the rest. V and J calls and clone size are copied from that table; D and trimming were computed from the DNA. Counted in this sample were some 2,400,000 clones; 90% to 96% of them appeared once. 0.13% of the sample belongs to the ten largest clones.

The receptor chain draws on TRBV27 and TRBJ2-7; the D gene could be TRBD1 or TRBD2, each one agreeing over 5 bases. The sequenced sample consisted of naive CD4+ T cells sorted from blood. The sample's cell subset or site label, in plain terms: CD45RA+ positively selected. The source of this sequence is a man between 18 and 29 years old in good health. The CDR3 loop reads CASSRDVTYEQYF. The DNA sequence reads TGTGCCAGCAGTCGGGACGTGACCTACGAGCAGTACTTC.